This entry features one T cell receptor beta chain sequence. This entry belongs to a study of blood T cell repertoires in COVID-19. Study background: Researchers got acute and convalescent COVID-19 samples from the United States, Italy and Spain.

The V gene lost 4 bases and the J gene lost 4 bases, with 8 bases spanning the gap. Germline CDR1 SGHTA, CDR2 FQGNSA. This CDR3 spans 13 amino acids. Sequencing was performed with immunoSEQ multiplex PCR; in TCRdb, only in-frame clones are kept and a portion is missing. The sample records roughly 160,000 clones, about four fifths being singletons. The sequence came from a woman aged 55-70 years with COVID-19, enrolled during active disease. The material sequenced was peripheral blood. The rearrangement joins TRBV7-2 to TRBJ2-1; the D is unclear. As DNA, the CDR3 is TGTGCCAGCAGCTCCGAGTTATACAATGAGCAGTTCTTC. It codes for CASSSELYNEQFF.